The clone carrying this T cell receptor beta chain was observed a few times. Its target is not known. CDR1 is KGHSH and CDR2 is LQKENI in the germline V gene. V lost 1 base, J lost 3 bases, and 14 bases stayed unmatched. This CDR3 comprises 19 residues. This sample was included in a study of T cell responses to AZD1222 COVID-19 vaccine. Regarding the study as a whole: Reportedly, nearly half of unique spike TCRs recognized epitopes outside B.1.351/B.1.1.7 mutations. Two AZD1222 administrations were followed by greater Spike-specific TCR breadth and depth. Repertoire sampling was restricted to post-peak T cell response timepoints.

TCRdb's copy holds only in-frame clones and misses some; the assay was immunoSEQ multiplex PCR. Here the sample spans 140,000 to 150,000 clones, about nine tenths being singletons. The sample in question was peripheral blood, obtained on day 0 of AZD1222 vaccination. This clonotype originated in an adult in good health. V and J are TRBV18 and TRBJ1-2; 10 positions match TRBD1. The CDR3 sequence: CASSPRRRDRGNVDYGYTF. For the CDR3, the DNA is TGTGCCAGCTCACCACGACGGAGGGACAGGGGAAATGTGGACTATGGCTACACCTTC.